These T cell receptor beta chains were read from a single sample in a study of shared clonotypes between healthy human individuals. Here immunoSEQ multiplex PCR was the method, and the copy in TCRdb shows in-frame clones only, minus some. The sample carries more than 2 million clones, about 95% recorded once. Sequences were obtained from naive CD8+ T cells sorted from blood. Receptor source: a man younger than 30 in good health. The conserved cysteine and the conserved F or W are not part of the CDR3 here. Fields, in order: V gene, CDR3 protein.

TRBV6-5,ASSRTGVGTEAF
TRBV19,ASSEGDEQY
TRBV9,ASSVAGGGNNEQF
TRBV2,ASSEAGGTTKYEQY
TRBV6-1,ASSVGRINEKLF
TRBV14,ASSHLRDTEAF
TRBV19,ASSIGTSGRTDTQY
TRBV27,ASSSDGLAETYEQY
TRBV5-8,ASSLDRVFTGELF
TRBV7-9,ASSPGSAEQF
TRBV13,ASSTTSGPQETQY
TRBV30,AWSVQGEIYEKLF
TRBV7-9,ASSPSTDPNEKLF
TRBV5-8,ASSWDSETEAF
TRBV10-3,AISEGGGYEQY
TRBV27,ASSPLSPSGPNNEQF
TRBV7-9,ASSTGTGDSYEQY
TRBV9,ASSSLGAPEQETQY
TRBV28,ASSSVGEQF
TRBV4-1,ASSQVTGYSSTDTQY
TRBV28,ASGSQVLGNEKLF
TRBV19,ASRVLAGNTEAF
TRBV6-5,ASSYGTQGVVYGYT
TRBV28,ASRLQGNYGYT
TRBV7-9,ASSSYTGDPGQPQH
TRBV13,ASSGEDLEKGYT
TRBV11-3,ASSPGGANQETQY
TRBV19,ASNGGSVNTEAF
TRBV7-2,ASSFEGGPSYEQY
TRBV11-2,ASSPSADTQY
TRBV2,ASSERAFAGTGELF
TRBV27,ASSLRQTFYEQY
TRBV28,ASSFRGGSYEQY